These T cell receptor beta chains were read from a single sample in a study of regulatory T cells in long-lasting Graves disease. TCRdb redid the calling of the multiplex PCR reads with MiXCR, one entry per CDR3 protein. The sample lists 700,000 or so distinct CDR3 sequences, about 30% occurring once. This specimen consisted of peripheral blood mononuclear cells (PBMCs), obtained when the disease was refractory, from a patient treated with antithyroid drugs. These TCRs come from a female donor with Graves disease. CDR3s include the opening cysteine and the closing phenylalanine or tryptophan. Fields, in order: CDR3 protein, V gene.

cdr3_aa: CAWNNRGRSNSPLHF; v_call: TRBV30
cdr3_aa: CASSEFGWNTEAFF; v_call: TRBV25-1
cdr3_aa: CASSLSGIRDTHTEAFF; v_call: TRBV27
cdr3_aa: CASSPEQTGSSEAFF; v_call: TRBV27
cdr3_aa: CASSSHIGRNSYGYTF; v_call: TRBV5-1
cdr3_aa: CASRKTATDLHGYTF; v_call: TRBV6-2/TRBV6-3
cdr3_aa: CASSILGETQYF; v_call: TRBV19
cdr3_aa: CAWSVRRPGRDGYTF; v_call: TRBV30
cdr3_aa: CASSTGAVVNTEAFF; v_call: TRBV7-9
cdr3_aa: CASKTGAHEQYF; v_call: TRBV28
cdr3_aa: CASSLDRLGAYEQYF; v_call: TRBV11-2
cdr3_aa: CAISESRTGSSYNSPLHF; v_call: TRBV10-3
cdr3_aa: CASSRLQGVTEAFF; v_call: TRBV12-3/TRBV12-4
cdr3_aa: CASSLTAAGANTEAFF; v_call: TRBV7-3
cdr3_aa: CASRDDSGSLPQYF; v_call: TRBV2
cdr3_aa: CASSPGTVEGQPQHF; v_call: TRBV7-9
cdr3_aa: CASTTGGSQETQYF; v_call: TRBV6-1
cdr3_aa: CAISESGLAGKNEQYF; v_call: TRBV10-3
cdr3_aa: CSARFPAGYEQYF; v_call: TRBV20-1
cdr3_aa: CASSSRPGGPNYGYTF; v_call: TRBV13
cdr3_aa: CAISESTAQNTEAFF; v_call: TRBV10-3
cdr3_aa: CASSSPASNQPQHF; v_call: TRBV28
cdr3_aa: CASSAGSNYGYTF; v_call: TRBV28
cdr3_aa: CASSSTGNGQPQHF; v_call: TRBV6-1
cdr3_aa: CASSETPDSFSNQPQHF; v_call: TRBV9
cdr3_aa: CASSYSGGGYSNQPQHF; v_call: TRBV6-6
cdr3_aa: CASIDRVGGYNEQFF; v_call: TRBV2
cdr3_aa: CSLAPYLGGQGVKPQHF; v_call: TRBV20-1
cdr3_aa: CASSPNRGNNEKLFF; v_call: TRBV18
cdr3_aa: CASTIMTGSYGYTF; v_call: TRBV28
cdr3_aa: CASRILVGEQYF; v_call: TRBV6-1
cdr3_aa: CAWSAMGRNTEAFF; v_call: TRBV30
cdr3_aa: CATRAGVSYNEQFF; v_call: TRBV2
cdr3_aa: CASSHGGNIQYF; v_call: TRBV6-2/TRBV6-3
cdr3_aa: CAIGTGDNSPLHF; v_call: TRBV10-3
cdr3_aa: CASSLGPTTGPPYEQYF; v_call: TRBV11-2
cdr3_aa: CASSYSIGVSGYTF; v_call: TRBV6-5
cdr3_aa: CASSESYNVGETQYF; v_call: TRBV27